This TCR beta chain was found in a study of blood T cell repertoires in COVID-19. Turning to the study itself: COVID-19 samples collected from the United States, Italy and Spain covered acute and convalescent phases.

Here immunoSEQ multiplex PCR was the method, and the copy in TCRdb shows in-frame clones only, minus some. The sample yields about 140,000 clones, approximately 85% seen once. The sequence was obtained from a woman of 80 years or more with acute or convalescent COVID-19. Sequencing was done on a sample of peripheral blood.

The CDR3 sequence: CASSLQGTDQPQHF. The CDR3 DNA sequence: TGCGCCAGCAGCTTACAGGGTACCGATCAGCCCCAGCATTTT. The chain carries TRBV5-1 and TRBJ1-5, with D possibly TRBD1 on 6 matching bases. The CDR3 covers 14 residues. CDR1 and CDR2 from the germline V gene are SGHRS and YFSETQ. V lost 2 bases and J 5 bases, leaving 11 bases between the germline ends. The full variable domain, in which reference TRBV5-1 and TRBJ1-5 provide the parts outside the CDR3, is KAGVTQTPRYLIKTRGQQVTLSCSPISGHRSVSWYQQTPGQGLQFLFEYFSETQRNKGNFPGRFSGRQFSNSRSEMNVSTLELGDSALYLCASSLQGTDQPQHFGDGTRLSIL.